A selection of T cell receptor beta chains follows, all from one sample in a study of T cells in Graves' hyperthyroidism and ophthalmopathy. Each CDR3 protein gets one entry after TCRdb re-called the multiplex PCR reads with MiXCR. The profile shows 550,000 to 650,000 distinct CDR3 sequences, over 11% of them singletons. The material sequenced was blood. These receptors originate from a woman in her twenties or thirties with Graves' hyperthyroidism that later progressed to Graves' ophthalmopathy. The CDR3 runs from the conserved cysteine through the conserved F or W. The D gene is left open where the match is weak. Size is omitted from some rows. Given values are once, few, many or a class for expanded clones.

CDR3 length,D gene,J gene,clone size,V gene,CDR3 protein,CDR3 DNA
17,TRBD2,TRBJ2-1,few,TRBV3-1,CASSQGRGLAGVNEQFF,TGTGCCAGCAGCCAAGGTCGGGGACTAGCGGGAGTCAATGAGCAGTTCTTC
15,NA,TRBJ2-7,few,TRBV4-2,CASSQDTGVSYEQYF,TGTGCCAGCAGCCAAGATACCGGGGTCTCCTACGAGCAGTACTTC
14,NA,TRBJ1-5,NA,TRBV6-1,CASSGSKGYQPQHF,TGTGCCAGCAGTGGCTCAAAGGGTTATCAGCCCCAGCATTTT
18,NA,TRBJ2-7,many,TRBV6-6,CASSYSYPTTGPTYEQYF,TGTGCCAGCAGTTACTCGTACCCAACGACAGGACCCACCTACGAGCAGTACTTC
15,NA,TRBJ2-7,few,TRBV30,CAWSVRIAATYEQYF,TGTGCCTGGAGTGTACGAATAGCGGCCACCTACGAGCAGTACTTC
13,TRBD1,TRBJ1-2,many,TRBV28,CASSSGTVYGYTF,TGTGCCAGCAGTTCCGGGACAGTCTATGGCTACACCTTC
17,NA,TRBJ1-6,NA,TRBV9,CASSVGPTSSYNSPLHF,TGTGCCAGCAGCGTGGGACCTACGAGCTCCTATAATTCACCCCTCCACTTT
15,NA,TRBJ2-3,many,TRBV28,CASSLWTLSTDTQYF,TGTGCCAGCAGTTTATGGACGCTAAGCACAGATACGCAGTATTTT
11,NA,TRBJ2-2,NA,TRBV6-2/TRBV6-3,CASRNSGELFF,TGTGCCAGCAGGAATAGCGGGGAGCTGTTTTTT
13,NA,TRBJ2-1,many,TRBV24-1,CATSVLARDEQFF,TGTGCCACCAGTGTACTAGCAAGAGATGAGCAGTTCTTC
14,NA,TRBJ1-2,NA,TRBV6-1,CASRRTGSLYGYTF,TGTGCCAGCAGGCGCACAGGGAGTCTCTATGGCTACACCTTC
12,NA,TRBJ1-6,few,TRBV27,CASSLFGGPLHF,TGTGCCAGCAGTTTATTTGGTGGGCCCCTCCACTTT
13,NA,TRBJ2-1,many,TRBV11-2,CASSLGIKDEQFF,TGTGCCAGCAGCTTGGGGATTAAGGATGAGCAGTTCTTC
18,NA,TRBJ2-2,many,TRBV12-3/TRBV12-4,CASSIYPGGGSNTGELFF,TGTGCCAGCAGTATCTACCCCGGAGGAGGGTCGAACACCGGGGAGCTGTTTTTT
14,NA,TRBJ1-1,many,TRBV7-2,CASSFPWTLLEAFF,TGTGCCAGCAGCTTTCCGTGGACCCTTCTCGAAGCTTTCTTT
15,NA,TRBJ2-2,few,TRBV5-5,CAGHIGAENTGELFF,TGTGCCGGCCACATTGGGGCGGAGAACACCGGGGAGCTGTTTTTT
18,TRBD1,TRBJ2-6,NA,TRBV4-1,CASSHGQGPLSGANVLTF,TGCGCCAGCAGCCATGGACAGGGCCCACTCTCTGGGGCCAACGTCCTGACTTTC
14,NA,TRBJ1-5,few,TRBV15,CATSSPLKGQPQHF,TGTGCCACCAGCAGTCCATTGAAGGGTCAGCCCCAGCATTTT
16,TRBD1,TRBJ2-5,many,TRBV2,CASSVLRDRAQETQYF,TGTGCCAGCAGCGTCCTTCGGGACAGGGCCCAAGAGACCCAGTACTTC
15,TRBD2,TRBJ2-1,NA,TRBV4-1,CASSRSGSNYNEQFF,TGCGCCAGCAGTCGTAGCGGGAGCAACTACAATGAGCAGTTCTTC
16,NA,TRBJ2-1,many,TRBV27,CASREQTSSVYNEQFF,TGTGCCAGCAGAGAACAGACTAGTTCAGTATACAATGAGCAGTTCTTC
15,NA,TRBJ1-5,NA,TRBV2,CALAIRDDGNQPQHF,TGTGCCTTGGCGATCCGGGACGACGGCAATCAGCCCCAGCATTTT
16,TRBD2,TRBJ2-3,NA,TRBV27,CASSTISGRSTDTQYF,TGTGCCAGCAGCACCATTAGCGGGAGGAGCACAGATACGCAGTATTTT
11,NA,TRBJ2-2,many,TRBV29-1,CSGRGDGELFF,TGCAGCGGTAGAGGGGACGGGGAGCTGTTTTTT
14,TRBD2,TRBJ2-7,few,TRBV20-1,CSARGLVNLYEQYF,TGCAGTGCCCGCGGACTAGTTAACCTCTACGAGCAGTACTTC
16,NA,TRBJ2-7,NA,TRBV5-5,CASSLFETPRYYEQYF,TGTGCCAGCAGCTTGTTTGAAACTCCACGATACTACGAGCAGTACTTC
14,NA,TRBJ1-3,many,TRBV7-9,CASSPRGSGNTIYF,TGTGCCAGCAGCCCGAGGGGGTCCGGAAACACCATATATTTT
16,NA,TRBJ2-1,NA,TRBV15,CATSRDPGLDYNEQFF,TGTGCCACCAGCAGAGATCCGGGACTTGATTACAATGAGCAGTTCTTC
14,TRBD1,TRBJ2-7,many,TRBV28,CASRSDRAPYEQYF,TGTGCCAGCAGATCCGACAGGGCCCCCTACGAGCAGTACTTC
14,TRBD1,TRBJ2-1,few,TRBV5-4,CATSDRGLGNEQFF,TGTGCCACTTCAGACAGGGGGCTAGGGAATGAGCAGTTCTTC
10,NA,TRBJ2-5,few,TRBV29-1,CSALQETQYF,TGCAGCGCTCTGCAAGAGACCCAGTACTTC
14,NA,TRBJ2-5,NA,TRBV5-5,CASSLVVSGETQYF,TGCGCCAGCAGCTTGGTGGTTTCGGGAGAGACCCAGTACTTC
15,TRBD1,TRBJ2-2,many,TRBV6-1,CATQGTGGGTGELFF,TGTGCCACCCAAGGGACAGGGGGCGGCACCGGGGAGCTGTTTTTT
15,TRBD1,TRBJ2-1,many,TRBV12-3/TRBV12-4,CASSTQGALRNEQFF,TGTGCCAGCAGCACACAGGGGGCGTTACGGAATGAGCAGTTCTTC
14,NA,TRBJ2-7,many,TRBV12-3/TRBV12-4,CASSLPGYSYEQYF,TGTGCCAGCAGTTTGCCAGGATACTCCTACGAGCAGTACTTC
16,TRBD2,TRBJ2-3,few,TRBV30,CAWTPSFGRATDTQYF,TGTGCCTGGACCCCCTCATTCGGGAGGGCCACAGATACGCAGTATTTT
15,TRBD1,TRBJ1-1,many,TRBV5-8,CASSGTGTGGTEAFF,TGTGCCAGCAGCGGGACCGGGACAGGGGGCACTGAAGCTTTCTTT
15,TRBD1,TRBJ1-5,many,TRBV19,CASRMQGAGNQPQHF,TGTGCCAGTAGAATGCAGGGGGCAGGCAATCAGCCCCAGCATTTT
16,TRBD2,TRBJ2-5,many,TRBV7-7,CASSESLGSGRETQYF,TGTGCTAGCAGCGAATCCTTGGGTAGCGGGAGAGAGACCCAGTACTTC
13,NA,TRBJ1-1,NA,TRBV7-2,CASRQGPDTEAFF,TGTGCCAGTAGACAAGGGCCGGACACTGAAGCTTTCTTT
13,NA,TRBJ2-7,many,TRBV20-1,CSARPSESYEQYF,TGCAGTGCTAGACCATCGGAGTCCTACGAGCAGTACTTC
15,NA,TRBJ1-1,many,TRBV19,CASRKGEGTNTEAFF,TGTGCCAGTCGGAAGGGGGAGGGGACGAACACTGAAGCTTTCTTT